This T cell receptor beta chain comes out of a study of blood T cell repertoires in COVID-19. Sequenced by immunoSEQ multiplex PCR; TCRdb stores in-frame clones only, minus some. The table records some 530,000 clones, around nine tenths of them present only once. The trim removed 2 bases at V and 5 bases at J, leaving 4 bases unmatched. Germline V gene sequence: CDR1 SGHDT, CDR2 YYEEEE. The CDR3 runs to 15 residues. Assignment of participants to cohorts was predicated upon participant-reported clinical history. Sequencing used PBMCs or T cells enriched from blood (not recorded which). The receptor comes from a woman aged 55-69 years who had recovered from COVID-19. This rearrangement joins TRBV5-6 to TRBJ2-1, with 10 positions matching TRBD2. The CDR3 DNA sequence: TGTGCCAGCAGCTTTCTCGGACTAGCGGACAATGAGCAGTTCTTC. Protein: CASSFLGLADNEQFF.